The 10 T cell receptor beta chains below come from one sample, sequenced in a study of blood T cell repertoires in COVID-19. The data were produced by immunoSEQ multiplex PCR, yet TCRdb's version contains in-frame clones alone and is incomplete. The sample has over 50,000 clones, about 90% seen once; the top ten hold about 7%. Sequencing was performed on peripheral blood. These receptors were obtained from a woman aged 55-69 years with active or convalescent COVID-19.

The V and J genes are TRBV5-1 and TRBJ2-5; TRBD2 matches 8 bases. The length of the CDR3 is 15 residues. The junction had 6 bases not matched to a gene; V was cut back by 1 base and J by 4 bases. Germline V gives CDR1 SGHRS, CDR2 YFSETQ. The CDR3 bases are TGCGCCAGCAGCTTGATGGCGGGGGGAGTAGAGACCCAGTACTTC. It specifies CASSLMAGGVETQYF.

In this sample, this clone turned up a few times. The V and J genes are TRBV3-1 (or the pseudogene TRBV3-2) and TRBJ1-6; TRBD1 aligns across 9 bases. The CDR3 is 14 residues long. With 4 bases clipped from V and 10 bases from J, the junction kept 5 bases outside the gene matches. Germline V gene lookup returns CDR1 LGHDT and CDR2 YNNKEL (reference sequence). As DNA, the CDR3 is TGTGCCAGCAGCCGCACGGACAGGGGATCACCCCTCCACTTT. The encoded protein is CASSRTDRGSPLHF.

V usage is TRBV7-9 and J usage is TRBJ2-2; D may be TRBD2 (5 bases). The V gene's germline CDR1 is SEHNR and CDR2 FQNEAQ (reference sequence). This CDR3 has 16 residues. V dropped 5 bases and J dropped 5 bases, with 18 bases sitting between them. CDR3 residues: CASSPTLGSGTGELFF. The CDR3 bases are TGTGCCAGCAGCCCCACCTTAGGGTCGGGGACCGGGGAGCTGTTTTTT.

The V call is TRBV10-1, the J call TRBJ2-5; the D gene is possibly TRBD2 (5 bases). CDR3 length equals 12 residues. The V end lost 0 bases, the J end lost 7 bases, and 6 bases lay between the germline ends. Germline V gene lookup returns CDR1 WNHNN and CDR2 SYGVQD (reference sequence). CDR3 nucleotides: TGCGCCAGCAGTGAGTCTGCGGGGACCCAGTACTTC. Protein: CASSESAGTQYF.

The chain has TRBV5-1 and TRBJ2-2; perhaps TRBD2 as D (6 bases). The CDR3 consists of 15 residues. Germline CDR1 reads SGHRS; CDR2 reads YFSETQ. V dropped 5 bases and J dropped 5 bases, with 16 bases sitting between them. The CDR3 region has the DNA TGCGCCAGCAGAGGAGGAGGGGCGGGGACCGGGGAGCTGTTTTTT. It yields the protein CASRGGGAGTGELFF.

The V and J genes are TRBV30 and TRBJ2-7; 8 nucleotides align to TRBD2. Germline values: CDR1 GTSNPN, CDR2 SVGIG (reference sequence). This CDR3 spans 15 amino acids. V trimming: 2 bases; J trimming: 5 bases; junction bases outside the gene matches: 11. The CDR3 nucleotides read TGTGCCTGGAGTAACCCCAACCAAGCGGGAGACGAGCAGTACTTC. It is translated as CAWSNPNQAGDEQYF.

CDR3 in DNA: TGTGCCAGCAGACACAATGAGAGGGCGGGCTACGAGCAGTACTTC. It codes for CASRHNERAGYEQYF. The chain couples TRBV28 to TRBJ2-7; a possible D gene is TRBD2 (5 bases). Germline lookup yields CDR1 MDHEN and CDR2 SYDVKM. The CDR3 runs 15 residues. V gave up 6 bases and J gave up 3 bases, with 18 bases separating them.

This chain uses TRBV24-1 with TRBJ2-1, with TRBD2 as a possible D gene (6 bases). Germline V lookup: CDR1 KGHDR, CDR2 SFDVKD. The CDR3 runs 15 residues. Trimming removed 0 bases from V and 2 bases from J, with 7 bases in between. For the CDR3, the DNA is TGTGCCACCAGTGATTTGGGCGGGACCTACAATGAGCAGTTCTTC. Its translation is CATSDLGGTYNEQFF.

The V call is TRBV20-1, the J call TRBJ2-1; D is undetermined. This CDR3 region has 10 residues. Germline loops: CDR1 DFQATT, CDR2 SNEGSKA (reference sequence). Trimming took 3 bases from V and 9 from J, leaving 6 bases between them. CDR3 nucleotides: TGCAGTGCTAGTAACGGTGAGCAGTTCTTC. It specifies CSASNGEQFF.

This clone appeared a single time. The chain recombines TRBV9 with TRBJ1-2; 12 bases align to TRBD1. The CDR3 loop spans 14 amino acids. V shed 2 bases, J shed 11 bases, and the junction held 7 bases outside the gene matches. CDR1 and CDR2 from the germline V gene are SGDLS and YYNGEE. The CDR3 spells CASSVDRDRGPYTF. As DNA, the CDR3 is TGTGCCAGCAGCGTGGACCGGGACAGGGGGCCTTACACCTTC.